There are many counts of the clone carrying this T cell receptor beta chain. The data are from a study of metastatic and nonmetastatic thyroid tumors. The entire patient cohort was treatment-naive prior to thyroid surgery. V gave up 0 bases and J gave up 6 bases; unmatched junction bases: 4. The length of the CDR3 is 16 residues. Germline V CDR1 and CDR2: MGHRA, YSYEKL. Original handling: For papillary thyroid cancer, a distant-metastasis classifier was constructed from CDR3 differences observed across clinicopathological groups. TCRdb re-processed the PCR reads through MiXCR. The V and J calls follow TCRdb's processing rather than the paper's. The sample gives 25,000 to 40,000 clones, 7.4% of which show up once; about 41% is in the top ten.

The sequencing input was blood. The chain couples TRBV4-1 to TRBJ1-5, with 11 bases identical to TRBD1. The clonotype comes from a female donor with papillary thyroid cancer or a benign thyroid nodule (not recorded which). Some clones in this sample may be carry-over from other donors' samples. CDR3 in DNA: TGCGCCAGCAGCCAAGATTTCGGACAGGGGGCTCAGCCCCAGCATTTT. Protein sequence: CASSQDFGQGAQPQHF.